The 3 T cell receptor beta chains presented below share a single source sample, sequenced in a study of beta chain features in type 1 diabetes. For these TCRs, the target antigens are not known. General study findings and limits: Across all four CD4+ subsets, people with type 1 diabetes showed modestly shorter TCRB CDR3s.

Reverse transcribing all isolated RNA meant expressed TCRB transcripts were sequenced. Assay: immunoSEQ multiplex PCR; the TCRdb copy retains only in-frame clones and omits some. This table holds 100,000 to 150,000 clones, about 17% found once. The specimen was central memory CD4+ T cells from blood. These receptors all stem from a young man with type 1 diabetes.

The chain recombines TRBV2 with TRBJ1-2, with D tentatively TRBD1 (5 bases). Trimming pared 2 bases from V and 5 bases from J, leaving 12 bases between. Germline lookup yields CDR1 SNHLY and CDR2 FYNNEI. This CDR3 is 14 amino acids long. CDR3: CASSESQGGYGYTF. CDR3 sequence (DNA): TGTGCCAGCAGTGAAAGTCAGGGAGGGTATGGCTACACCTTC.

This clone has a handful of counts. The CDR3 DNA sequence: TGTGCCAGCAGCTTAATGTCGGGACTAGGTTACAATGAGCAGTTCTTC. Translated, it gives CASSLMSGLGYNEQFF. The V and J genes are TRBV7-2 and TRBJ2-1, with 8 bases aligning to TRBD2. The V gene's germline CDR1 is SGHTA and CDR2 FQGNSA. Trimming took 2 bases from V and 4 from J; bases not matched to a gene: 7. This CDR3 is built from 16 residues.

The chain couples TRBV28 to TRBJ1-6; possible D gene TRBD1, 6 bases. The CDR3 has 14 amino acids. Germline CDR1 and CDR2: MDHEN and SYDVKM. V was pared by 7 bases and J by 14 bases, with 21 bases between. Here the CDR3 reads CASTVGGSSWTLHF. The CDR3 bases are TGTGCCAGCACCGTTGGGGGCAGCTCCTGGACCCTCCACTTT.